The 16 T cell receptor beta chains below all came from one sample that was sequenced in a study of T cell changes during pregnancy in multiple sclerosis. Using immunoSEQ multiplex PCR, the repertoire was profiled, and TCRdb retains in-frame clones only, with some absent. The sample holds some 30,000 clones; around nine tenths are singletons and the top ten take 8%. The sample was CD8+ T cells from peripheral blood mononuclear cells, taken before pregnancy. The receptors come from a female donor with multiple sclerosis, enrolled in a pregnancy study.

In this sample, this clone turned up once. The chain uses TRBV21-1 and TRBJ1-1; no DNA check was done on the table's D call, TRBD1. TRBV21-1 has pseudogene status. The CDR3 is 15 amino acids. The CDR3 loop is CASSALTAQVAEAFF. CDR3 nucleotides: TGTGCCAGCAGCGCCTTGACAGCCCAAGTGGCTGAAGCTTTCTTT.

The rearrangement joins TRBV21-1 to TRBJ2-2; TRBD2 is the table's D call, not checked against the DNA. TRBV21-1 is a recognized pseudogene. This CDR3 region has 16 residues. The CDR3 reads CASSIPRDPNTGELFF. Written as DNA, the CDR3 is TGTGCCAGCAGCATTCCGCGGGACCCGAACACCGGGGAGCTGTTTTTT.

The V and J genes are TRBV10-1 and TRBJ1-4; D is ambiguous. The CDR3 contains 17 residues. CDR1 is WNHNN and CDR2 is SYGVQD in the germline V gene (reference sequence). V was clipped by 0 bases and J by 6 bases, with 17 bases between them. The CDR3 spells CASSESVLGGKDEKLFF. The CDR3 region has the DNA TGCGCCAGCAGTGAGTCGGTCCTAGGAGGAAAAGATGAAAAACTGTTTTTT.

The V call is TRBV19, the J call TRBJ1-2; tentatively, D is TRBD1 (6 bases). The CDR3 sequence is 15 residues long. From germline, CDR1 is LNHDA and CDR2 SQIVND (reference sequence). V was cut by 4 bases and J by 7 bases, with 19 bases left in between. In nucleotides, the CDR3 is TGTGCCAGTAGTACTTCACTACAGGGTCCCCTTGGCTACACCTTC. It yields the protein CASSTSLQGPLGYTF.

The chain has TRBV7-9 and TRBJ1-1; perhaps TRBD1 as D (5 bases). This CDR3 has 14 amino acids. From germline, CDR1 is SEHNR and CDR2 FQNEAQ (reference sequence). V dropped 5 bases and J dropped 5 bases, with 15 bases sitting between them. The CDR3: CASSEGRGRTEAFF. DNA for the CDR3: TGTGCCAGCAGCGAGGGGCGGGGGAGAACTGAAGCTTTCTTT.

This clone came up a few times. The V gene is TRBV5-5, the J gene TRBJ1-1, with 8 bases identical to TRBD1. J lost 4 bases, V lost 2 bases, and 7 bases had no gene match. This CDR3 is 15 amino acids long. Germline V gene lookup returns CDR1 SGHKS and CDR2 YYEKEE (reference sequence). The CDR3 region is CASSFHRGTGTEAFF. In nucleotides, the CDR3 is TGTGCCAGCAGCTTCCACCGGGGGACAGGCACTGAAGCTTTCTTT.

With respect to this clone: A read error may produce the germline difference seen at one junction end. CDR3 sequence (DNA): TGTGCTAGCAGCTTAGGGACTAGTAGGTCGTTCACCGGGGAGCTGTTTTTT. Amino acid sequence: CASSLGTSRSFTGELFF. The chain employs TRBV7-7 and TRBJ2-2, with TRBD2 identical over 8 bases. Germline CDR1 reads SSHAT; CDR2 reads FNYEAQ (reference sequence). The CDR3 sequence is 17 residues long.

The CDR3 nucleotides are TGTGCCAGCAGCATTGTAGAACGGACTGAAGCTTTCTTT. It codes for CASSIVERTEAFF. The chain employs TRBV5-6 and TRBJ1-1, with D uncertain. Germline loops: CDR1 SGHDT, CDR2 YYEEEE. Trimming took 4 bases from V and 5 from J, leaving 12 bases between them. The CDR3 covers 13 residues.

The J gene is TRBJ2-7, the V gene TRBV11-2, with D tentatively TRBD2 (5 bases). The length of the CDR3 is 15 residues. The germline V gene has CDR1 SGHAT and CDR2 FQNNGV. V lost 5 bases and J lost 3, with 17 bases in between. CDR3 sequence: CASSPWTGTNYEQYF. CDR3 bases: TGTGCCAGCAGCCCCTGGACGGGAACAAACTACGAGCAGTACTTC.

This chain connects TRBV27 to TRBJ2-7; perhaps TRBD1 as D (6 bases). V lost 0 bases and J 5 bases, leaving 14 bases between the germline ends. The CDR3 sequence is 15 residues long. Germline V gene lookup returns CDR1 MNHEY and CDR2 SMNVEV (reference sequence). The CDR3 DNA is TGTGCCAGCAGTTTATCGGTGGGGGCCGGGAACGAGCAGTACTTC. It translates to CASSLSVGAGNEQYF.

The chain joins TRBV6-6 to TRBJ2-3; 12 nucleotides match TRBD2. V lost 4 bases, J lost 0 bases, and 2 bases stayed unmatched. Germline CDR1 and CDR2: MNHNY and SVGAGI (reference sequence). CDR3 length equals 16 residues. The CDR3 bases are TGTGCCAGCAGTTTCGGACTAGCGGGGAGCACAGATACGCAGTATTTT. This sequence encodes CASSFGLAGSTDTQYF.

The chain links TRBV4-1 to TRBJ1-6; the D is unclear. The CDR3 runs to 16 residues. V lost 0 bases to trimming and J lost 3 bases, with 9 bases between them. Germline loops: CDR1 MGHRA, CDR2 YSYEKL. The CDR3 nucleotides read TGCGCCAGCAGCCAAGAGGCTACAGTCTATAATTCACCCCTCCACTTT. Residues: CASSQEATVYNSPLHF.

The chain's CDR3 is CASSLGGGYEQYF. CDR3 nucleotide sequence: TGTGCCAGCAGCTTGGGGGGGGGCTACGAGCAGTACTTC. The rearrangement joins TRBV5-6 to TRBJ2-7; 7 positions match TRBD2. Germline values: CDR1 SGHDT, CDR2 YYEEEE. Trimming cost V 0 bases and J 3 bases; bases outside gene matches: 0. This CDR3 region has 13 residues.

This clone has a single count. The genes are TRBV27 and TRBJ2-1, with D possibly matching TRBD2 (6 bases). This CDR3 is built from 14 residues. Deletions cut 6 bases from V and 5 bases from J, with 14 bases between. The germline CDR1 and CDR2 sequences are MNHEY and SMNVEV (reference sequence). CDR3 nucleotides: TGTGCCAGCAGCCTTGTGGGGGGTAACAATGAGCAGTTCTTC. This translates into CASSLVGGNNEQFF.

There are a few counts of this clone. This CDR3 reads CASSRAGGGNSPLHF. The CDR3 nucleotides are TGTGCCAGCAGCCGGGCGGGAGGGGGAAATTCACCCCTCCACTTT. The gene calls are TRBV7-9 and TRBJ1-6, with D possibly matching TRBD1 (6 bases). The germline CDR1 and CDR2 sequences are SEHNR and FQNEAQ (reference sequence). Trimming pared 5 bases from V and 7 bases from J, leaving 15 bases between. This CDR3 is built from 15 residues.

The rearrangement joins TRBV7-8 to TRBJ2-1; possibly TRBD2 for D (7 bases). This CDR3 comprises 16 residues. Germline CDR1 is SGHVS and CDR2 is FQNEAQ. Trimming stripped 7 bases from V and 1 base from J, with 17 bases between. The CDR3 loop reads CASTPEGGRSYNEQFF. In nucleotides, the CDR3 is TGTGCCAGCACCCCTGAGGGGGGGAGGTCCTACAATGAGCAGTTCTTC.